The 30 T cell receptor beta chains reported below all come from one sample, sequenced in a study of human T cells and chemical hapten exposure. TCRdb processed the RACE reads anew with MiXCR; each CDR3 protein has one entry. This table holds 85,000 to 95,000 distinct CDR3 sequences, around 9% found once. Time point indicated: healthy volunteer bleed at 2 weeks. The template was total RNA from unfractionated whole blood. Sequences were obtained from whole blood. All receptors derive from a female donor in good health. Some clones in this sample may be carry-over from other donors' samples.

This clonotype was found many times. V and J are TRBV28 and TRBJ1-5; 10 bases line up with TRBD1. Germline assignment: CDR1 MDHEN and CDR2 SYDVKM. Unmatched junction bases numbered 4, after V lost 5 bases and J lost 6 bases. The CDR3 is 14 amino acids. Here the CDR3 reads CASSLGTGVQPQHF. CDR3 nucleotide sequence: TGTGCCAGCAGTCTCGGGACAGGGGTTCAGCCCCAGCATTTT.

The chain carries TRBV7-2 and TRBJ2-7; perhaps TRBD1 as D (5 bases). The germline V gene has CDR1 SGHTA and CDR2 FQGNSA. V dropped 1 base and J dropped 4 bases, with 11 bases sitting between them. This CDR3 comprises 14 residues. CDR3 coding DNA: TGTGCCAGCAGCTTAGGGGCAGGGCCTTACGAGCAGTACTTC. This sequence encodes CASSLGAGPYEQYF. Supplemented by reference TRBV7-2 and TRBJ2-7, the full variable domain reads GAGVSQSPSNKVTEKGKDVELRCDPISGHTALYWYRQSLGQGLEFLIYFQGNSAPDKSGLPSDRFSAERTGGSVSTLTIQRTQQEDSAVYLCASSLGAGPYEQYFGPGTRLTVT.

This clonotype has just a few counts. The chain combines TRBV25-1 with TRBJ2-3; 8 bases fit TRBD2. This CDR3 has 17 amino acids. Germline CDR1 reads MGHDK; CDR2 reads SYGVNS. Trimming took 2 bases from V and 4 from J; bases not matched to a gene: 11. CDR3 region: CASSESNQREQADTQYF. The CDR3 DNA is TGTGCCAGCAGTGAAAGTAACCAGCGGGAGCAGGCAGATACGCAGTATTTT.

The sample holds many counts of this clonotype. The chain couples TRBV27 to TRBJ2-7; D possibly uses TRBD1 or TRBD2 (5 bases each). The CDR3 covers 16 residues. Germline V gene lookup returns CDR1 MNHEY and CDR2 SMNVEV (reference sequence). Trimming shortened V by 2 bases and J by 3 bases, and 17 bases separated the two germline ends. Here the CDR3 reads CASSLIGASALYEQYF. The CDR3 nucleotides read TGTGCCAGCAGTTTAATCGGGGCCAGCGCTCTCTACGAGCAGTACTTC.

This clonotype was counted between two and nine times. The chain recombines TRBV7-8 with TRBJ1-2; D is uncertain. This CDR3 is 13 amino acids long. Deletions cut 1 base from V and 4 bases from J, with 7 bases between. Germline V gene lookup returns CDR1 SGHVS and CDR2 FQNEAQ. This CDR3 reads CASSLDLPYGYTF. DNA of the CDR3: TGTGCCAGCAGCTTAGATTTGCCCTATGGCTACACCTTC. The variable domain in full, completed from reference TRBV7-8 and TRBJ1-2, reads GAGVSQSPRYKVAKRGQDVALRCDPISGHVSLFWYQQALGQGPEFLTYFQNEAQLDKSGLPSDRFFAERPEGSVSTLKIQRTQQEDSAVYLCASSLDLPYGYTFGSGTRLTVV.

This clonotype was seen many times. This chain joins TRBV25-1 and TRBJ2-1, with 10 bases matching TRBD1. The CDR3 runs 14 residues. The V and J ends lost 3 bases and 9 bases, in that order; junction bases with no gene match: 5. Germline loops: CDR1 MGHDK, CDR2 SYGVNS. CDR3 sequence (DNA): TGTGCCAGCAGTGATGGGACAGGGGCTGGTGAGCAGTTCTTC. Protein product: CASSDGTGAGEQFF.

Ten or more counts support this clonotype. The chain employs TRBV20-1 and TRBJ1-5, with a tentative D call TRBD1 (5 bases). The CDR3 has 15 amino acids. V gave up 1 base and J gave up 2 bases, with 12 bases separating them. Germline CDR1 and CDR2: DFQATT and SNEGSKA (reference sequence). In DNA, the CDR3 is TGCAGTGCTAGAGGGTTGGGGGATGGCAATCAGCCCCAGCATTTT. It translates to CSARGLGDGNQPQHF.

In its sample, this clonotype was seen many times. This CDR3 reads CASSGGTSRTDTQYF. The CDR3 DNA is TGTGCCAGCAGTGGTGGGACTTCACGCACAGATACGCAGTATTTT. The genes are TRBV6-4 and TRBJ2-3; D might be TRBD2 (6 bases). V dropped 4 bases and J dropped 1 base, with 12 bases sitting between them. CDR3 size: 15 residues. Germline CDR1 and CDR2: MRHNA and SNTAGT.

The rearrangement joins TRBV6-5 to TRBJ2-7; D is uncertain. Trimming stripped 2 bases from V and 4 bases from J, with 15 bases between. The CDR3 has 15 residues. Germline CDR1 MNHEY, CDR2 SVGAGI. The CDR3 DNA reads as TGTGCCAGCAGTTACCGCGAGACATCGTCGTACGAGCAGTACTTC. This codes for CASSYRETSSYEQYF.

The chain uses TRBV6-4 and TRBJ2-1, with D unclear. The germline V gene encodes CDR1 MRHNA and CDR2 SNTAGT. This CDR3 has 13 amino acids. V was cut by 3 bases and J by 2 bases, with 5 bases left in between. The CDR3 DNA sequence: TGTGCCAGCAGTGAGGAAGCCTACAATGAGCAGTTCTTC. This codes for CASSEEAYNEQFF.

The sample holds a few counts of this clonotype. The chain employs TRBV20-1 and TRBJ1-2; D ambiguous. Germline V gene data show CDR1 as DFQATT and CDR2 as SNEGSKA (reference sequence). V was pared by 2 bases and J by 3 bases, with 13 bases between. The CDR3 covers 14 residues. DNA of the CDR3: TGCAGTGCTAGAAGCTTCGACGCATACTATGGCTACACCTTC. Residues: CSARSFDAYYGYTF.

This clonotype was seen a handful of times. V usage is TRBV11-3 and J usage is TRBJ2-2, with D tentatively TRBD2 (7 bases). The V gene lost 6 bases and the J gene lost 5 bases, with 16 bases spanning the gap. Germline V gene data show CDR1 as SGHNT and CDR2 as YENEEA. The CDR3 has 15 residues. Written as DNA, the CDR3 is TGTGCCAGCAGAGAGGGGGGGAGAGGAACCGGGGAGCTGTTTTTT. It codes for CASREGGRGTGELFF.

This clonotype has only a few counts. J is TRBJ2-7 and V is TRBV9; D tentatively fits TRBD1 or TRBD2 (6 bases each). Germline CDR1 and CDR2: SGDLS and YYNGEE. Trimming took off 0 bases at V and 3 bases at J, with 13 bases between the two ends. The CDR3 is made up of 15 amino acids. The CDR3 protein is CASSVVPGGDYEQYF. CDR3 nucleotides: TGTGCCAGCAGCGTAGTGCCCGGGGGCGACTACGAGCAGTACTTC.

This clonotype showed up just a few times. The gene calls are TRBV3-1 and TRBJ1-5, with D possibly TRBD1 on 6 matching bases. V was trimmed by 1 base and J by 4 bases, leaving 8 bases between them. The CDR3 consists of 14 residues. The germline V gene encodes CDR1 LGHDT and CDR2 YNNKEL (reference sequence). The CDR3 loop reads CASSQATGNQPQHF. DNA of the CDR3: TGTGCCAGCAGCCAAGCAACAGGGAATCAGCCCCAGCATTTT.

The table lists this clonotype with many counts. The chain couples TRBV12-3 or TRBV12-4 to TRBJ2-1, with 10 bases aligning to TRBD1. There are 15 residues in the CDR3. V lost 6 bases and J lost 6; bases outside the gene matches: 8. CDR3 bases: TGTGCCAGCAGGGAGACAGGGGGCTCCAGCAATGAGCAGTTCTTC. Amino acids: CASRETGGSSNEQFF.

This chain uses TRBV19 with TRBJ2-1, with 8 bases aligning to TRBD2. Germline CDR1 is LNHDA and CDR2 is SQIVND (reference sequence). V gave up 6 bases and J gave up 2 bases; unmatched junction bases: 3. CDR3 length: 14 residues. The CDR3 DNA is TGTGCCAGTAGCACACTAGCGGCCTACAATGAGCAGTTCTTC. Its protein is CASSTLAAYNEQFF.

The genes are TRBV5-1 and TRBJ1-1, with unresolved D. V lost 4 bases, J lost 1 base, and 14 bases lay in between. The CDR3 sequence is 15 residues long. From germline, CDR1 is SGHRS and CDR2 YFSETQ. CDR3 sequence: CASSTGAIKNTEAFF. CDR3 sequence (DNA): TGCGCCAGCAGCACCGGTGCAATAAAGAACACTGAAGCTTTCTTT.

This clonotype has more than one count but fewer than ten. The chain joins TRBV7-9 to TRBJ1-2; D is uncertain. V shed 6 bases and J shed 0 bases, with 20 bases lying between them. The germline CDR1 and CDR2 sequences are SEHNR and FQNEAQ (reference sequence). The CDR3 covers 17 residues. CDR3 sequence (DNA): TGTGCCAGCAGTGGGCGGGTAACGACGCGAGCTAACTATGGCTACACCTTC. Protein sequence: CASSGRVTTRANYGYTF.

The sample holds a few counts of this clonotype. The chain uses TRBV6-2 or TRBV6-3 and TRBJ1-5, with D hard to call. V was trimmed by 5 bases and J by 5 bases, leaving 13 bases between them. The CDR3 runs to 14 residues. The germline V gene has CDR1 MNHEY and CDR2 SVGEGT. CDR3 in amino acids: CASSLGTRYQPQHF. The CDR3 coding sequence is TGTGCCAGCAGTCTTGGTACCAGATATCAGCCCCAGCATTTT.

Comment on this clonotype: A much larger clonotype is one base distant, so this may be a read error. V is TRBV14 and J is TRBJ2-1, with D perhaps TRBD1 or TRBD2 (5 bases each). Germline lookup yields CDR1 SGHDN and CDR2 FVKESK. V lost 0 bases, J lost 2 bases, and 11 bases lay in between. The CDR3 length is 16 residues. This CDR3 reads CASSQERGVPYNEQFF. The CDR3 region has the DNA TGTGCCAGCAGCCAAGAGAGGGGAGTACCCTACAATGAGCAGTTCTTC.

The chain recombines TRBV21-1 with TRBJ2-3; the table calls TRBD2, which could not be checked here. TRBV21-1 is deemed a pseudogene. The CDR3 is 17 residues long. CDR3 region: CASSKGRLAVSTDTQYF. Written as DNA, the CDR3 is TGTGCCAGCAGCAAAGGGAGACTAGCGGTGAGCACAGATACGCAGTATTTT.

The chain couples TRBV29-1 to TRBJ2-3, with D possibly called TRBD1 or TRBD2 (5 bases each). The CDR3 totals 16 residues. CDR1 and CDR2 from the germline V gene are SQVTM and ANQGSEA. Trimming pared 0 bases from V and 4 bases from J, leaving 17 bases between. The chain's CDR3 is CSVEDPGTIASDTQYF. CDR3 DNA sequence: TGCAGCGTTGAAGACCCCGGGACCATCGCATCAGATACGCAGTATTTT.

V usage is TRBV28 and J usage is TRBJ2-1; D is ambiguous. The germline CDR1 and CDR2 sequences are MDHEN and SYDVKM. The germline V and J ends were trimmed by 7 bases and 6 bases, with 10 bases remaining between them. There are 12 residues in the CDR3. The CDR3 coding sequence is TGTGCCAGCACCCCATCTAGCAATGAGCAGTTCTTC. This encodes CASTPSSNEQFF.

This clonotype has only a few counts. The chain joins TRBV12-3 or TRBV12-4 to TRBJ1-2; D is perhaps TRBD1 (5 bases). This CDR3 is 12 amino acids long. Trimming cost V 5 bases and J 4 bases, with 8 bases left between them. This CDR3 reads CASSLGVYGYTF. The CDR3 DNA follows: TGTGCCAGCAGTCTAGGGGTCTATGGCTACACCTTC.

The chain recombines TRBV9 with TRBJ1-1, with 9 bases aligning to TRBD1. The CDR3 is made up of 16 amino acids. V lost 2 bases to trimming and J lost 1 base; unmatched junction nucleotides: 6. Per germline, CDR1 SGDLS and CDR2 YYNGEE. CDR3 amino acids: CASSVGYRGPNTEAFF. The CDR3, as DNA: TGTGCCAGCAGCGTGGGGTACAGGGGGCCGAACACTGAAGCTTTCTTT.

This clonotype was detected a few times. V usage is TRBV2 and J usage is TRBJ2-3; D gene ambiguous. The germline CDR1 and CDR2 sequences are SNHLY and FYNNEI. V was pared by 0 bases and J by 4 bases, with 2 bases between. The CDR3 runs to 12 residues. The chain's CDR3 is CASSEAADTQYF. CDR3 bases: TGTGCCAGCAGTGAAGCGGCAGATACGCAGTATTTT.

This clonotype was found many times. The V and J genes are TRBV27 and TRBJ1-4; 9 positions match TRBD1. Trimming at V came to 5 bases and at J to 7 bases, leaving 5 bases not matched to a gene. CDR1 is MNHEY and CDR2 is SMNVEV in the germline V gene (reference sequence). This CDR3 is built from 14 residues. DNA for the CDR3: TGTGCCAGCAGTCCGGGACAGGGTGGTGAAAAACTGTTTTTT. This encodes CASSPGQGGEKLFF.

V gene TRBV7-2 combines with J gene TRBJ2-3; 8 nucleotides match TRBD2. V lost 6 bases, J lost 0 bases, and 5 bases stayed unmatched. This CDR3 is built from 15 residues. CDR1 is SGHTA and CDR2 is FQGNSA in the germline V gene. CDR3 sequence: CASRISGASTDTQYF. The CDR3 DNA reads TGTGCCAGCAGGATTAGCGGGGCTAGCACAGATACGCAGTATTTT.

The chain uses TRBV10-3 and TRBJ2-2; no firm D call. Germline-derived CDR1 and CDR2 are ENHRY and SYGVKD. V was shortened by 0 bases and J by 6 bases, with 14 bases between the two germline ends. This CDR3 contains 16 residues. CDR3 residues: CAISESLYTDPGELFF. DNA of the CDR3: TGTGCCATCAGTGAGTCGTTGTACACTGACCCCGGGGAGCTGTTTTTT.

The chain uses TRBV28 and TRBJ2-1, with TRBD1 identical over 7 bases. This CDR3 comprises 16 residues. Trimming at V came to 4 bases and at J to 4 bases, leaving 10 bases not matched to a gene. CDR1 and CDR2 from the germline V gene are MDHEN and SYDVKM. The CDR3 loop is CASSSLQGRGYNEQFF. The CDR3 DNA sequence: TGTGCCAGCAGTTCACTACAGGGGAGAGGGTACAATGAGCAGTTCTTC.